This T cell receptor beta chain is drawn from a study of cytomegalovirus exposure and HLA in healthy donors. Across the study: A data release that came early held around 85 million unique TCRs from HLA-typed donors.

The PCR was carried out with 60 Vbeta primers and 13 Jbeta primers. The protocol was immunoSEQ multiplex PCR, while the TCRdb copy is restricted to in-frame clones and leaves out a portion. The sample yields fewer than 200,000 clones, 65% to 85% seen once. Study-wide results and caveats: Data from an earlier analysis indicated that most TCR beta V segments were productive either about 87% or about 30% of the time. There were several of the most significant clusters that appeared linked to common viral pathogens in a later analysis. Accurate predictions that matched the HLA-A and HLA-B alleles of most subjects were reportedly made from TCR beta sequences.

This clone came up a few times. Its target is unknown. Source material: PBMCs. This receptor was taken from a man aged 60 to 75 in good health and CMV-seronegative.

The CDR3 loop is CASSLSGSGGQGSFWETQYF. The CDR3 DNA follows: TGCGCCAGCAGCTTGTCTGGTAGCGGGGGGCAGGGTTCCTTCTGGGAGACCCAGTACTTC. The rearrangement uses TRBV5-1 and TRBJ2-5, with 10 bases fitting TRBD2. CDR1 and CDR2 from the germline V gene are SGHRS and YFSETQ. After removal of 1 base from V and 5 bases from J, the junction contained 20 bases not matched to a gene. CDR3 length: 20 residues.